The clone carrying this T cell receptor beta chain occurred a few times. This sample is part of a study of identical twins' blood T cells. Per the germline V gene, CDR1 is LGHDT and CDR2 is YNNKEL (reference sequence). This CDR3 region has 15 residues. After removal of 4 bases from V and 8 bases from J, the junction contained 8 bases not matched to a gene. TCRdb reprocessed the 5' RACE reads with MiXCR, giving one entry per CDR3 protein. The sample carries roughly 380,000 distinct CDR3 sequences, 28% recorded once. The receptor comes from a woman between 18 and 50 years old in good health. The sample consisted of PBMCs. The chain combines TRBV3-1 with TRBJ2-7; 13 bases are a match to TRBD2. The CDR3 reads CASSRGLAGVRQQYF. The DNA of the CDR3 is TGTGCCAGCAGCCGCGGACTAGCGGGAGTTAGGCAGCAGTACTTC.